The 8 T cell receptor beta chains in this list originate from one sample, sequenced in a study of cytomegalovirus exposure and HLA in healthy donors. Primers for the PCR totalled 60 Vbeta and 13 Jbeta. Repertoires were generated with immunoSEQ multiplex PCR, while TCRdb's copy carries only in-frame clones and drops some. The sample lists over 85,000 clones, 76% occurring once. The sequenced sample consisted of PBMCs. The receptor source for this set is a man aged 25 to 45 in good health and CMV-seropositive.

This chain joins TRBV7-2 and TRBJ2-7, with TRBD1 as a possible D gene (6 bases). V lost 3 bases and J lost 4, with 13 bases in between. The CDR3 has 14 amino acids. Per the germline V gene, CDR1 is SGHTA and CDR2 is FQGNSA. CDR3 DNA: TGTGCCAGCAGCTTTAGGGGGTGGGCGTACGAGCAGTACTTC. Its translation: CASSFRGWAYEQYF.

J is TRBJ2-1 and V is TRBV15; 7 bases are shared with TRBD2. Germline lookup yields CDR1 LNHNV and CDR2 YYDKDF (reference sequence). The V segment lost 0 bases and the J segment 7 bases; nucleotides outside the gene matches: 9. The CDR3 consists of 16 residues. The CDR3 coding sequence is TGTGCCACCAGCAGAGATCACGGGCGGGGAGGGAATGAGCAGTTCTTC. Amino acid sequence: CATSRDHGRGGNEQFF.

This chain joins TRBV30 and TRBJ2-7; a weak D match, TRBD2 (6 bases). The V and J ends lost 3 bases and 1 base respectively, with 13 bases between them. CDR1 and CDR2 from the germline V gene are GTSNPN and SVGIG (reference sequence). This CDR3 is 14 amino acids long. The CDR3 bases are TGTGCCTGGAGCGATGGGACTGATTCCTACGAGCAGTACTTC. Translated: CAWSDGTDSYEQYF.

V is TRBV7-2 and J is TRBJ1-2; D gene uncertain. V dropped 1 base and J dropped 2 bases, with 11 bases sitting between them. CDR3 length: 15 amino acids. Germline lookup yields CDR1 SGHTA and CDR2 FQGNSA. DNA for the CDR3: TGTGCCAGCAGCTTAGGGGGAGGAGGAAACTATGGCTACACCTTC. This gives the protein CASSLGGGGNYGYTF.

Here the CDR3 DNA reads TGTGCCAGCAGCTTGGGGCTTGGGGCCAACGTCCTGACTTTC. Translated: CASSLGLGANVLTF. The chain recombines TRBV5-4 with TRBJ2-6; D is undetermined. Per germline, CDR1 SGHNT and CDR2 YYREEE (reference sequence). V lost 0 bases and J 3 bases, leaving 4 bases between the germline ends. This CDR3 spans 14 amino acids.

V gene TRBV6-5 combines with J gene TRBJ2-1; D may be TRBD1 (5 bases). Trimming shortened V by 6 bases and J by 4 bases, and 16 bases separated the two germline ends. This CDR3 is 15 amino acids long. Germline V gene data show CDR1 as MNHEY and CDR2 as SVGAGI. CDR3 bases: TGTGCCAGCAGAATAGGGGCCCGGTCTTACAATGAGCAGTTCTTC. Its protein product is CASRIGARSYNEQFF.

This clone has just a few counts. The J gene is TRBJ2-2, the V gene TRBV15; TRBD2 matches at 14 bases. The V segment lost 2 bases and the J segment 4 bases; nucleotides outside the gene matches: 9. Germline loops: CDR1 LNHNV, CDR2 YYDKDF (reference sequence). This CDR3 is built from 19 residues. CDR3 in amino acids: CATSRPRTSGGRSTGELFF. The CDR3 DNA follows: TGTGCCACCAGCAGACCCAGGACTAGCGGGGGGCGGAGCACCGGGGAGCTGTTTTTT.

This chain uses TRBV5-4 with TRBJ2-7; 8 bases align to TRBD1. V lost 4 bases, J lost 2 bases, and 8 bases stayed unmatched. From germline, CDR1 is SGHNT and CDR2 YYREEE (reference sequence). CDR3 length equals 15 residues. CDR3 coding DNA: TGTGCCAGCAGCCCCGGGACAGGTGGCGCCTACGAGCAGTACTTC. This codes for CASSPGTGGAYEQYF.